The text below deals with one T cell receptor (beta chain). Its antigen remains unidentified. This sample is drawn from a study of a mutant IDH1 vaccine in newly diagnosed glioma. Across the whole study: Treated patients, averaging around 40 years, were 62.5% male and about 38% female. Visit timing is recorded as week 35 for V12 and week 47 for V13. Former treatment meant radiotherapy, temozolomide, or both; the majority had gotten both. The study's findings and limits: Vaccine-induced immune responses occurred in 80% to 95% of patients.

Noted time point: week 35, safety follow-up. What each vaccine dose contained was 300 ug of mutant IDH1 20-mer peptide, accompanied by topical imiquimod. Some clones are missing from TCRdb's copy, which holds only in-frame ones; the method was immunoSEQ multiplex PCR. The data show tens of thousands of clones, 76% seen once. The CDR3 extends over 11 amino acids. Trimming stripped 9 bases from V and 9 bases from J, with 12 bases between. Germline CDR1 reads LNHDA; CDR2 reads SQIVND (reference sequence). Sequences were derived from PBMCs, sampled from a glioma patient whose treatment included an IDH1 peptide vaccine. The TCR originated in a middle-aged man with glioma. This chain uses TRBV19 with TRBJ2-1; unclear D gene. The CDR3: CASQEFGEQFF. The CDR3 bases are TGTGCCAGCCAGGAGTTCGGTGAGCAGTTCTTC. Variable domain in full (rest from reference TRBV19 and TRBJ2-1): DGGITQSPKYLFRKEGQNVTLSCEQNLNHDAMYWYRQDPGQGLRLIYYSQIVNDFQKGDIAEGYSVSREKKESFPLTVTSAQKNPTAFYLCASQEFGEQFFGPGTRLTVL.